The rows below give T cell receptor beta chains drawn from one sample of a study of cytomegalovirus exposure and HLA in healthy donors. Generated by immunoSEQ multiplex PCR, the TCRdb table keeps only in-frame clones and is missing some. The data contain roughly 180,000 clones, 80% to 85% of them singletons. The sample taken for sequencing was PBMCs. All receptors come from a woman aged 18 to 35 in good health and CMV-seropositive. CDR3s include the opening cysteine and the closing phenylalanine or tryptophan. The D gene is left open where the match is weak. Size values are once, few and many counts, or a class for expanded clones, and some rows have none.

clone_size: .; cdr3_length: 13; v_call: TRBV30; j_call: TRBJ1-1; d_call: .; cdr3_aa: CAWSVGRGPEAFF; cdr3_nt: TGTGCCTGGAGTGTAGGGCGGGGGCCTGAAGCTTTCTTT
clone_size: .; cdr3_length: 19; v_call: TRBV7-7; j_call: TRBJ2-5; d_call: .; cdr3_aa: CASSLGRVLGEDFQETQYF; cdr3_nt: TGTGCCAGCAGCTTGGGCAGGGTCTTAGGGGAGGACTTCCAAGAGACCCAGTACTTC
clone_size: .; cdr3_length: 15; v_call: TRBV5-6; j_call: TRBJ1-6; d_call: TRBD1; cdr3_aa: CASSLLGTGLSPLHF; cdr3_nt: TGTGCCAGCAGCCTGTTAGGGACAGGCCTTTCACCCCTCCACTTT
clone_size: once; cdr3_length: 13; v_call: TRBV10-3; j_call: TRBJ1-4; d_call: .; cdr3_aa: CAINRELNEKLFF; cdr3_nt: TGTGCCATCAACCGGGAACTTAATGAAAAACTGTTTTTT
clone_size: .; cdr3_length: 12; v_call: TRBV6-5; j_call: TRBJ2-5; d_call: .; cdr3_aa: CASSYSGGTQYF; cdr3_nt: TGTGCCAGCAGTTACTCGGGAGGGACCCAGTACTTC
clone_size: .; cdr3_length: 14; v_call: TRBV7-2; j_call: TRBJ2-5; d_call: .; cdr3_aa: CASSLSGGQETQYF; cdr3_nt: TGTGCCAGCAGCTTGTCAGGAGGCCAAGAGACCCAGTACTTC
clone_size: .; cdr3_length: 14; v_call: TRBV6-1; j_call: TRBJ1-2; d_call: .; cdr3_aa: CASSATMGGYGYTF; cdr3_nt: TGTGCCAGCAGTGCTACGATGGGAGGGTATGGCTACACCTTC
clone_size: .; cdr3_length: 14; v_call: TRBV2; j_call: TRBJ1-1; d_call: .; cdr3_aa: CASSEDSMETEAFF; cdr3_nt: TGTGCCAGCAGTGAAGACAGTATGGAAACTGAAGCTTTCTTT
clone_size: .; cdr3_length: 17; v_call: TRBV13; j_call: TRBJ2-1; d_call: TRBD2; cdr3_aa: CASSSYRLAGAYNEQFF; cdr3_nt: TGTGCCAGCAGCTCATACCGACTAGCGGGGGCCTACAATGAGCAGTTCTTC
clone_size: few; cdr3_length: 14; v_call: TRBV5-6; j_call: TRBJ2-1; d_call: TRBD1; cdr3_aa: CASSLRTGWDEQFF; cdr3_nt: TGTGCCAGCAGCCTTCGGACAGGGTGGGATGAGCAGTTCTTC
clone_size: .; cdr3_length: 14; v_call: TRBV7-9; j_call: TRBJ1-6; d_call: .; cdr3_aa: CASSLPQGNSPLHF; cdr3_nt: TGTGCCAGCAGCCTCCCCCAGGGTAATTCACCCCTCCACTTT
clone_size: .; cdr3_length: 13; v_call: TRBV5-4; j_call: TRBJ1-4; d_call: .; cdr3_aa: CASSDTVEEKLFF; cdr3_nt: TGTGCCAGCAGCGACACGGTTGAGGAAAAACTGTTTTTT
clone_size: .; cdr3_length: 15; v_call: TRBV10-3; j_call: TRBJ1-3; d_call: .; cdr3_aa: CAIRSDGSSGNTIYF; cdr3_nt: TGTGCCATCAGATCGGACGGGAGCTCTGGAAACACCATATATTTT
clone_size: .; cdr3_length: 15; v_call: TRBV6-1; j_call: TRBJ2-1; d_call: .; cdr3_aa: CASSSRRGSYNEQFF; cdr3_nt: TGTGCCAGCAGTTCCCGGAGGGGTTCCTACAATGAGCAGTTCTTC
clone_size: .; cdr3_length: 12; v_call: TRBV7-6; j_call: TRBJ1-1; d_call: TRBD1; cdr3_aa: CASSQTGAEAFF; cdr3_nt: TGTGCCAGCAGCCAAACAGGGGCTGAAGCTTTCTTT
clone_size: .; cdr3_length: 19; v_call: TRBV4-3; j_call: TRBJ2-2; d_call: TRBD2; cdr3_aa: CASSQEIRRGAANTGELFF; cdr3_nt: TGCGCCAGCAGCCAAGAGATCCGGCGGGGGGCGGCGAACACCGGGGAGCTGTTTTTT
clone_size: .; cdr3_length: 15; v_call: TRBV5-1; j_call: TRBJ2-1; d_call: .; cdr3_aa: CASRDGGRAYNEQFF; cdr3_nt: TGCGCCAGCAGGGACGGGGGGCGCGCATACAATGAGCAGTTCTTC
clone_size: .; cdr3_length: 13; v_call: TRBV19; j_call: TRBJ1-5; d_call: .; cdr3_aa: CASKNSGNQPQHF; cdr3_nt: TGTGCCAGTAAAAACAGTGGCAATCAGCCCCAGCATTTT
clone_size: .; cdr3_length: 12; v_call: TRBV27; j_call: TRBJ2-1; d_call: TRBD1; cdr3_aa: CATQTGGNEQFF; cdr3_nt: TGTGCCACCCAAACAGGGGGCAATGAGCAGTTCTTC
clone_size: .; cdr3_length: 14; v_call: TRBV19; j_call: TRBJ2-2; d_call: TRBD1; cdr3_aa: CASKTGGDTGELFF; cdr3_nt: TGTGCCAGTAAGACAGGGGGAGACACCGGGGAGCTGTTTTTT
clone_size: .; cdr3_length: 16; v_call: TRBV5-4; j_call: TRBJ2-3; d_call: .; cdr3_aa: CASSLPGGRSVDTQYF; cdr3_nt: TGTGCCAGCAGCTTGCCAGGGGGGCGTTCGGTAGATACGCAGTATTTT
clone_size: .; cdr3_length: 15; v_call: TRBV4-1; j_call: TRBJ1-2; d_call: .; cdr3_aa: CASSQEYMYNYGYTF; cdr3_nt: TGCGCCAGCAGCCAAGAGTACATGTATAACTATGGCTACACCTTC